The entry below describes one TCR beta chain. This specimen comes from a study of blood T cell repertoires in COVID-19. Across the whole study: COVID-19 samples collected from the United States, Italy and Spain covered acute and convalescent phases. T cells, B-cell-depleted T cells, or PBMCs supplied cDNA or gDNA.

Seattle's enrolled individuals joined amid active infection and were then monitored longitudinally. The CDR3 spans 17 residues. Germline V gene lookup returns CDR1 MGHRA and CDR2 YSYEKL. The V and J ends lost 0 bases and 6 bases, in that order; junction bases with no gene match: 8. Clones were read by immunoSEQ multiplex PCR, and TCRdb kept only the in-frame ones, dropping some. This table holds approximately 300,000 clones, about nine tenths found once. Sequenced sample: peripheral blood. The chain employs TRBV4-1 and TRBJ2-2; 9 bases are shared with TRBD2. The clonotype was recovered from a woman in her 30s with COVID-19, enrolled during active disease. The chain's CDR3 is CASSQDVGGRAPGELFF. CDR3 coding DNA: TGCGCCAGCAGCCAAGATGTGGGCGGGAGGGCCCCCGGGGAGCTGTTTTTT.